These 2 T cell receptor beta chains came from one sample sequenced in a study of beta chain features in type 1 diabetes. Sequenced material consisted of expressed TCRB transcripts (all of the isolated RNA was reverse transcribed). Method: immunoSEQ multiplex PCR; TCRdb's copy keeps in-frame clones and lacks some. The sample gives under 300,000 clones, approximately 15% of which show up once; approximately 0.018% is in the top ten. Their target antigens are unknown. Broader study findings: Type 1 diabetes patients had TCRB CDR3s that were shorter (moderately but significantly so) in all four CD4+ subsets.

Sequencing was performed on naive CD4+ T cells from blood. The receptors shown here come from a man aged 25-40 years with type 1 diabetes.

Comment on this clone: Within the sample, other DNA sequences also encode this same CDR3. J is TRBJ1-1 and V is TRBV11-2, with D tentatively TRBD1 (6 bases). Germline V gene lookup returns CDR1 SGHAT and CDR2 FQNNGV. The ends were cut back, 4 bases at V and 4 bases at J, with 10 bases in the middle. CDR3 size: 13 residues. CDR3 nucleotides: TGTGCCAGCAGCTCGCAAGGGGGCACTGAAGCTTTCTTT. It specifies CASSSQGGTEAFF.

The V and J genes are TRBV6-1 and TRBJ1-1, with D perhaps TRBD1 (6 bases). Germline V gene lookup returns CDR1 MNHNS and CDR2 SASEGT. The CDR3 loop spans 13 amino acids. Deletions cut 6 bases from V and 1 base from J, with 9 bases between. The CDR3 spells CASRDRQNTEAFF. CDR3 DNA: TGTGCCAGCAGGGACAGACAGAACACTGAAGCTTTCTTT.